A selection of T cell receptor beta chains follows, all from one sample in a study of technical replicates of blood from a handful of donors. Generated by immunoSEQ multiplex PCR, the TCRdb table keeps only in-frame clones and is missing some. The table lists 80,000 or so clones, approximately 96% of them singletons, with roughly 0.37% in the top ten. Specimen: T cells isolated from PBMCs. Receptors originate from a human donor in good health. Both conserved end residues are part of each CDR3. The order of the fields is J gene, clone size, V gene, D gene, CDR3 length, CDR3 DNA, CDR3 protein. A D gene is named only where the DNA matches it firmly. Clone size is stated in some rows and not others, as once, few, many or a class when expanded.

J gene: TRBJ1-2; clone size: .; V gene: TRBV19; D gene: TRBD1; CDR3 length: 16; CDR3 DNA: TGTGCCAGTAGTATCCCCTTACATTCAGGGGGAGATGGCTACACCTTC; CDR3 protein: CASSIPLHSGGDGYTF
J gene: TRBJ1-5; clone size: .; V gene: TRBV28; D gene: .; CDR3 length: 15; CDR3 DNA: TGTGCCAGCAGTACCGGGGGGCGCGTAGATCAGCCCCAGCATTTT; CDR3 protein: CASSTGGRVDQPQHF
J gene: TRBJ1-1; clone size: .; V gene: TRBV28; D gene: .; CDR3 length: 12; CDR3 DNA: TGTGCCAGCAGTTTACAGGGCACTGAAGCTTTCTTT; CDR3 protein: CASSLQGTEAFF
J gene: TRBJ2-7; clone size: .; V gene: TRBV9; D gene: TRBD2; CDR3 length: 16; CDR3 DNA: TGTGCCAGCAGCGTAGGGGGGGGATCGAGCTCCTACGAGCAGTACTTC; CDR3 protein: CASSVGGGSSSYEQYF
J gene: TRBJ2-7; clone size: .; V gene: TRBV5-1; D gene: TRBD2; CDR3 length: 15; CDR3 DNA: TGCGCCAGCAGCACCGTAGCGGGAGAGGTAGACGAGCAGTACTTC; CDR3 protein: CASSTVAGEVDEQYF
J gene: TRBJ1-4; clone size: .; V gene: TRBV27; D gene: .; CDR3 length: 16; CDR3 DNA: TGTGCCAGCAGCTTATCACCGCGGGGTCGAAATGAAAAACTGTTTTTT; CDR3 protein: CASSLSPRGRNEKLFF
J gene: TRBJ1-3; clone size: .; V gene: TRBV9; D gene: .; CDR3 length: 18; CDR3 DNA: TGTGCCAGCAGCGACCCCTCCGAGACACCAAACTCTGGAAACACCATATATTTT; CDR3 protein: CASSDPSETPNSGNTIYF
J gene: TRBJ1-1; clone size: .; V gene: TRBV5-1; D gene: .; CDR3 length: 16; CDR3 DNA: TGCGCCAGCAGCTTGCTTCACCAAGCGAAGAACACTGAAGCTTTCTTT; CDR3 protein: CASSLLHQAKNTEAFF
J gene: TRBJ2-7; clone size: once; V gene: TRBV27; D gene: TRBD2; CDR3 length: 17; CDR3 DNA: TGTGCCAGCAGTTTATTAAGAACTAGCGGGCCCTCCTACGAGCAGTACTTC; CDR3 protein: CASSLLRTSGPSYEQYF
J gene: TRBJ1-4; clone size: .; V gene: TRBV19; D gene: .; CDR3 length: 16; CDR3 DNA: TGTGCCAGTAGTATAATCTTCGGACAGCCGAATGAAAAACTGTTTTTT; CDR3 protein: CASSIIFGQPNEKLFF
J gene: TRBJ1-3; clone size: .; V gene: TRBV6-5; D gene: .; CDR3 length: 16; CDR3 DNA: TGTGCCAGCAGTTTATCGGGTTCACTCTCTGGAAACACCATATATTTT; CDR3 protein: CASSLSGSLSGNTIYF
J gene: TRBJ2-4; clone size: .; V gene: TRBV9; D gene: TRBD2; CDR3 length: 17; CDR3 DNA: TGTGCCAAGACTAGCGGGAGTCTGCCCAGTACTGAAAACATTCAGTACTTC; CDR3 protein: CAKTSGSLPSTENIQYF
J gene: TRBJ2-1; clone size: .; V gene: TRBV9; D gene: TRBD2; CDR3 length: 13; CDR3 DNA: TGTGCCAGCAGCGCCGGGACTAGTAACGGGCAGTTCTTC; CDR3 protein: CASSAGTSNGQFF
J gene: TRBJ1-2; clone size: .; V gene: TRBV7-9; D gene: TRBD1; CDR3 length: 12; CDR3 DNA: TGTGCCAGCAGCTTAACAGGGGATGGCTACACCTTC; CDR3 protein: CASSLTGDGYTF
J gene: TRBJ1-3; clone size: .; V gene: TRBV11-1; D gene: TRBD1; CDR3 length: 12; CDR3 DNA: TGTGCCAGCAGCGCGGACAGGCTCTCCCCTCACTTT; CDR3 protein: CASSADRLSPHF
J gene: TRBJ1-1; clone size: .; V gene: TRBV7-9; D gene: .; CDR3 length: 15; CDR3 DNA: TGTGCCAGCAGCGTCCTTGAATTCTCGGACACTGAAGCTTTCTTT; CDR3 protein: CASSVLEFSDTEAFF
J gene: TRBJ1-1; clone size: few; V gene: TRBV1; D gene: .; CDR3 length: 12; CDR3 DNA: TGCACCAGCAGCCAGTCAGCAGGGTCCGCTTTCTTT; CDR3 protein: CTSSQSAGSAFF
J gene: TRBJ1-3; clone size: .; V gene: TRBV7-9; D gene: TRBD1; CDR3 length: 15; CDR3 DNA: TGTGCCAGCAGACCCGGGACAGGGGCGCGGAACACCATATATTTT; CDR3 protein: CASRPGTGARNTIYF
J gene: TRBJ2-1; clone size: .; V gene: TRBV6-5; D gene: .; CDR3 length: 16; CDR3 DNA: TGTGCCAGCAGTTCCCTCACAGCGGGTGGATACAATGAGCAGTTCTTC; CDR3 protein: CASSSLTAGGYNEQFF
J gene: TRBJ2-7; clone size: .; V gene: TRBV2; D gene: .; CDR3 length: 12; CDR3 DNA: TGTGCCAGCAGGGACTCCTCCTACGAGCAGTACTTC; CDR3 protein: CASRDSSYEQYF
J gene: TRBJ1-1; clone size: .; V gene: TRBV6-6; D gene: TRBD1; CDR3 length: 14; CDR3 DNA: TGTGCCAGCAGACCCGGGACAGGGTTAACTGAAGCTTTCTTT; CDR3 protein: CASRPGTGLTEAFF
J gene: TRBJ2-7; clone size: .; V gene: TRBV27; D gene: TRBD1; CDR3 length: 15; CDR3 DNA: TGTGCCAGCAGTCTTAACAGGGGGAAGGGCTACGAGCAGTACTTC; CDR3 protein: CASSLNRGKGYEQYF
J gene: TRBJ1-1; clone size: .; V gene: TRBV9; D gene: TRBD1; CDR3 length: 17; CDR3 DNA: TGTGCCAGCAGCGCCGACAGGGGTAAATTTATGAACACTGAAGCTTTCTTT; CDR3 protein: CASSADRGKFMNTEAFF
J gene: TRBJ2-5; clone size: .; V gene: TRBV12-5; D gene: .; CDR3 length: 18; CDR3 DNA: TGTGCTAGTGGTTTGGTACTGGTCGTAGGGAGTAACCAAGAGACCCAGTACTTC; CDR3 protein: CASGLVLVVGSNQETQYF
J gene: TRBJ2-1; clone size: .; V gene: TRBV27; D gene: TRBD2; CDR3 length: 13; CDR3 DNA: TGTGCCAGCAGTTTATCGGGAGGGGCTTGGCAGTTCTTC; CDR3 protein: CASSLSGGAWQFF
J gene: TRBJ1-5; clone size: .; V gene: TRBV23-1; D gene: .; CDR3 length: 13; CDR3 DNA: TGCGCCAGCAGTCCTACCATCACCCGGCCCCAGCATTTT; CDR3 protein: CASSPTITRPQHF
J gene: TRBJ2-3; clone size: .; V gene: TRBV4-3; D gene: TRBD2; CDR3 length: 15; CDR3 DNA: TGCGCCAGCAGCCGACTAGCGGGAGTTGTGGATACGCAGTATTTT; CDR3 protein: CASSRLAGVVDTQYF
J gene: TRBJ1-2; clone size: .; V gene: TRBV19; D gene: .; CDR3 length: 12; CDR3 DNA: TGTGCCAGTAGTATTACTAACTATGGCTACACCTTC; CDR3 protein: CASSITNYGYTF
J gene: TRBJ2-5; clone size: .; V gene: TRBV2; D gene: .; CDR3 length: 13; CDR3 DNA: TGTGCCACTGAGACAGATCCTCAAGAGACCCAGTACTTC; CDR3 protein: CATETDPQETQYF
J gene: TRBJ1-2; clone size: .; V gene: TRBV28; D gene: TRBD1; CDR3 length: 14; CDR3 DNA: TGTGCCAGCAGTTTGGGACAGGGATTTGACGGCTACACCTTC; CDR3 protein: CASSLGQGFDGYTF
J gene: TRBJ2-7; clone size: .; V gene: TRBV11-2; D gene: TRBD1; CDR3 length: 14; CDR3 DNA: TGTGCCAGCAGCCCCGGGACAGGGGGATACGAGCAGTACTTC; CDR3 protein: CASSPGTGGYEQYF
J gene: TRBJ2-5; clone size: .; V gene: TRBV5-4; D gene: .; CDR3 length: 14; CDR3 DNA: TGTGCCAGCAGCTCCGAATTGAGGGAAGAGACCCAGTACTTC; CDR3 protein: CASSSELREETQYF
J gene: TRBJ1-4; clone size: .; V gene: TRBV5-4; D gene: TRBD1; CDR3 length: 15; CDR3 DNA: TGTGCCAGCAGCTTACAGGGGGCTAACAATGAAAAACTGTTTTTT; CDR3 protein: CASSLQGANNEKLFF
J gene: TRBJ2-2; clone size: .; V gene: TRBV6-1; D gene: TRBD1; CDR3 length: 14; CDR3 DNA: TGTGCCAGCAGTCTCGGGACAGGGCTCGGGGAGCTGTTTTTT; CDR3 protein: CASSLGTGLGELFF
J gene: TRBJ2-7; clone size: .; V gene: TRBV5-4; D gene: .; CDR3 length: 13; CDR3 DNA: TGTGCCAGCAGCTTCTCTCCTTCCTACGAGCAGTACTTC; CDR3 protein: CASSFSPSYEQYF
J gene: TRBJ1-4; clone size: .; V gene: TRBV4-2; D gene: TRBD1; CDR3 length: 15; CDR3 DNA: TGTGCCAGCAGCTCCTCCGGGACAGGGCCTGAAAAACTGTTTTTT; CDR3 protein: CASSSSGTGPEKLFF
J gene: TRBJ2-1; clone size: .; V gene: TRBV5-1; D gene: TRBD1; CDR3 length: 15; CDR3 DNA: TGCGCCAGTCAGACCGGGACAGGGCAGTACAATGAGCAGTTCTTC; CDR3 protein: CASQTGTGQYNEQFF
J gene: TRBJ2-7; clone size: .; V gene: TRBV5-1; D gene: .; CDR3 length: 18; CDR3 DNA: TGCGCCAGCAGCTTCTCCCCCCCTATGGAGGGGCTGAACTACGAGCAGTACTTC; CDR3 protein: CASSFSPPMEGLNYEQYF
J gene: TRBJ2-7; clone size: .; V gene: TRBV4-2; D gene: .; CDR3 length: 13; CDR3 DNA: TGTGCCAGCAGCCAAGGTCGGGTCTACGAGCAGTACTTC; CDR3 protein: CASSQGRVYEQYF
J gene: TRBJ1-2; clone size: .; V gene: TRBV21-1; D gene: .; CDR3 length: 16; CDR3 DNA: TGTGCCAGCAGCAAAGGGGGAGCGACAGGGAACTATGGCTACACCTTC; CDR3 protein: CASSKGGATGNYGYTF
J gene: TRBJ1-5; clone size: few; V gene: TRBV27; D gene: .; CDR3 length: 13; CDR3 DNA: TGTGCCAGCAGTTTTAGCTCCATACAGCCCCAGCATTTT; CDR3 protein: CASSFSSIQPQHF
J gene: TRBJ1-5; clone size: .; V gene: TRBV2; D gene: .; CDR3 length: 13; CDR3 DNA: TGTGCCAGCAATAGGCAGGGCAGTCAGCCCCAGCATTTT; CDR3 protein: CASNRQGSQPQHF
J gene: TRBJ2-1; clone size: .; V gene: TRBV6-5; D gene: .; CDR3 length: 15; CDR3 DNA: TGTGCCAGCAGACCAATAGCGAGCTCCTACAATGAGCAGTTCTTC; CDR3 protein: CASRPIASSYNEQFF
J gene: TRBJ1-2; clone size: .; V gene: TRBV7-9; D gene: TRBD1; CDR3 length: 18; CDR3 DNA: TGTGCCAGCAGCCCCCCTGGGACAGGGCTGCTAATTAACTATGGCTACACCTTC; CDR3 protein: CASSPPGTGLLINYGYTF